The subject of this entry is one T cell receptor beta chain. Its antigen is as yet unknown. The data originate from a study of STAT3 mutations in large granular lymphocyte leukemia. About the study: Roughly half the longitudinally sequenced T-LGLL patients had canonical STAT3 mutations. Study-level points and caveats: At least one immunodominant TCR beta clonotype appeared in every T-cell large granular lymphocyte leukemia patient. All newly emerging clones after therapy were STAT3 wild type.

Germline-derived CDR1 and CDR2 are SGHRS and YFSETQ. The CDR3 totals 14 residues. V shed 3 bases and J 4 bases; nucleotides not matched to a gene: 6. The protocol was immunoSEQ multiplex PCR, while the TCRdb copy is restricted to in-frame clones and leaves out a portion. The sample lists roughly 40,000 clones, around 80% occurring once. This chain joins TRBV5-1 and TRBJ1-1, with 7 bases fitting TRBD1. The TCR sequence derives from a human donor with T large granular lymphocyte leukemia. Some clones in this sample may be carry-over from other donors' samples. Source material: PBMCs. The CDR3 DNA reads as TGCGCCAGCAGCTCCACAGGGGTGGGCACTGAAGCTTTCTTT. Protein product: CASSSTGVGTEAFF.